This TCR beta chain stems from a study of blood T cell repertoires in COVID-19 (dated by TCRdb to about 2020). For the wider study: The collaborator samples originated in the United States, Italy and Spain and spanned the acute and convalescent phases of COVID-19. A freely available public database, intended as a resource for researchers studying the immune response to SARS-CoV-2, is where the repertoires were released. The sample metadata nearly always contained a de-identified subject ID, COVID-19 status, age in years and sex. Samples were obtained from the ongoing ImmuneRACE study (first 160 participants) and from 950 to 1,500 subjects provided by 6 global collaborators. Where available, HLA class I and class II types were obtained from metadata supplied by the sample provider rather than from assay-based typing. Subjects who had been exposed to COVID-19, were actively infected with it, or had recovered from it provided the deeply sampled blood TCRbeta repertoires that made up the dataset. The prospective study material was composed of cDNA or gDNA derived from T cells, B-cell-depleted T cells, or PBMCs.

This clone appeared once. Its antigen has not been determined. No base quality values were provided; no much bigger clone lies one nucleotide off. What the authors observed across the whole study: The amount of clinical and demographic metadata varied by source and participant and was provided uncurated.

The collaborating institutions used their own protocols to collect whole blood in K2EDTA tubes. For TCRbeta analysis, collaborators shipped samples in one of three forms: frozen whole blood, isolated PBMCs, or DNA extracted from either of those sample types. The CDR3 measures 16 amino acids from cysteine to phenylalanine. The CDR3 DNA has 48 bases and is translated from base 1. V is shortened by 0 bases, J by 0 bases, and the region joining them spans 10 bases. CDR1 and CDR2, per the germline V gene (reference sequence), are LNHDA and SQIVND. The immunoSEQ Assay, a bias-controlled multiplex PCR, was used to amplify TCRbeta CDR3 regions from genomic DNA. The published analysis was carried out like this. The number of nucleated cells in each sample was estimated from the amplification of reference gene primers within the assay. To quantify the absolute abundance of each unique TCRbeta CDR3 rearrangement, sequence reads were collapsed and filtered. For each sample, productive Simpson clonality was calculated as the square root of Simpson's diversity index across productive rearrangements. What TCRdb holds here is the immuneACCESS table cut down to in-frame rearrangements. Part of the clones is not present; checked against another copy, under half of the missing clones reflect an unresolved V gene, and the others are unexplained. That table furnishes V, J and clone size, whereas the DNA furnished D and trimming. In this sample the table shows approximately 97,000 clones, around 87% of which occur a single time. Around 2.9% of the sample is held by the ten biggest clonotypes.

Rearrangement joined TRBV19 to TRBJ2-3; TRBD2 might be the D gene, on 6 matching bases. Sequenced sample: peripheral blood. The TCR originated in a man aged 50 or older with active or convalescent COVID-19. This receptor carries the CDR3 CASSIEGSGSTDTQYF. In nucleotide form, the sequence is TGTGCCAGTAGTATAGAGGGTAGCGGAAGCACAGATACGCAGTATTTT.